Listed here are 18 T cell receptor beta chains from one sample, sequenced in a study of OX40 agonist ivuxolimab in advanced cancers. Repertoires were generated with immunoSEQ multiplex PCR, while TCRdb's copy carries only in-frame clones and drops some. Among some 80,000 clones listed, roughly 87% were seen once. The sample in question was CD4+ or CD8+ T cells sorted from blood, obtained in a trial of the OX40 agonist ivuxolimab. All receptors derive from an adult with an advanced solid tumor such as melanoma, head and neck, liver or kidney cancer.

The genes are TRBV7-8 and TRBJ1-6, with no clear D. V was pared by 4 bases and J by 4 bases, with 11 bases between. The CDR3 loop spans 15 amino acids. Germline-derived CDR1 and CDR2 are SGHVS and FQNEAQ. The CDR3 DNA reads TGTGCCAGCAGCTCCGGATACAATTATAATTCACCCCTCCACTTT. Translating gives CASSSGYNYNSPLHF.

This clone showed up just a few times. V is TRBV6-6 and J is TRBJ1-2, with D unresolved. Per germline, CDR1 MNHNY and CDR2 SVGAGI (reference sequence). CDR3 length: 11 amino acids. Trimming left V 6 bases short and J 8 bases short, with 10 bases between. This CDR3 reads CASSPRDGYTF. CDR3 bases: TGTGCCAGCAGCCCAAGAGACGGCTACACCTTC.

The rearrangement joins TRBV30 to TRBJ2-3; tentative D call: TRBD2 (5 bases). Germline CDR1 and CDR2: GTSNPN and SVGIG (reference sequence). V was clipped by 3 bases and J by 0 bases, with 22 bases between them. The length of the CDR3 is 18 residues. The CDR3 region is CAWSELSLDWTSTDTQYF. CDR3 sequence (DNA): TGTGCCTGGAGCGAACTCTCACTTGACTGGACTAGCACAGATACGCAGTATTTT.

The chain uses TRBV5-1 and TRBJ2-5; perhaps TRBD1 as D (6 bases). There are 13 residues in the CDR3. Looked up from germline, CDR1 is SGHRS and CDR2 is YFSETQ. Trimming took 4 bases from V and 4 from J, leaving 11 bases between them. The CDR3 spells CASSAGQRETQYF. The CDR3 bases are TGCGCCAGCAGCGCCGGACAGCGAGAGACCCAGTACTTC.

A single count supports this clone. Its ends do not fully match the called genes, so a read error is possible. This chain uses TRBV18 with TRBJ1-1; unclear D gene. The CDR3 sequence is 14 residues long. Germline V lookup: CDR1 KGHSH, CDR2 LQKENI. The CDR3 sequence is CAGSLNSENTEAFF. As DNA, the CDR3 is TGTGCCGGCTCCCTCAACAGCGAGAACACTGAAGCTTTCTTT.

The chain links TRBV6-9 to TRBJ2-1; TRBD2 aligns across 9 bases. Germline loops: CDR1 MNHGY, CDR2 SVAAGI. This CDR3 is built from 17 residues. With 0 bases clipped from V and 10 bases from J, the junction kept 13 bases outside the gene matches. The DNA of the CDR3 is TGTGCCAGCAGTTATTCTACGGGACTAGCAGGGCTTGGGGAGCAGTTCTTC. Amino acids: CASSYSTGLAGLGEQFF.

This sequence joins TRBV6-1 and TRBJ1-3; 9 bases map to TRBD1. CDR3 length: 17 residues. V lost 2 bases to trimming and J lost 4 bases; unmatched junction nucleotides: 9. Germline V lookup: CDR1 MNHNS, CDR2 SASEGT. CDR3 nucleotide sequence: TGTGCCAGCAGTGAACCTACAGGGGGCCGCACAGGAAACACCATATATTTT. This gives the protein CASSEPTGGRTGNTIYF.

The chain employs TRBV9 and TRBJ1-1; D is possibly TRBD1 (5 bases). V shed 0 bases and J shed 7 bases, with 16 bases lying between them. The CDR3 is 15 amino acids. Germline loops: CDR1 SGDLS, CDR2 YYNGEE. This chain's CDR3 is CASSVGPGDGGEAFF. The CDR3 coding sequence is TGTGCCAGCAGCGTAGGTCCGGGGGACGGGGGTGAAGCTTTCTTT.

In its sample, this clone was seen once. The V and J genes are TRBV5-4 and TRBJ2-5; D may be TRBD1 (6 bases). The ends were cut back, 2 bases at V and 4 bases at J, with 18 bases in the middle. In germline, CDR1 is SGHNT, CDR2 YYREEE (reference sequence). The CDR3 spans 16 residues. CDR3 protein: CASSLQGIRVGETQYF. The CDR3 DNA reads TGTGCCAGCAGCTTACAGGGAATTCGAGTCGGAGAGACCCAGTACTTC. Full variable domain (rest looked up from reference TRBV5-4 and TRBJ2-5): ETGVTQSPTHLIKTRGQQVTLRCSSQSGHNTVSWYQQALGQGPQFIFQYYREEENGRGNFPPRFSGLQFPNYSSELNVNALELDDSALYLCASSLQGIRVGETQYFGPGTRLLVL.

The chain has TRBV7-8 and TRBJ1-1; tentative D call: TRBD1 (5 bases). The V end was cut by 4 bases, the J end by 2 bases, with 11 bases between. The CDR3 totals 14 residues. Germline V gene data show CDR1 as SGHVS and CDR2 as FQNEAQ. Here the CDR3 DNA reads TGTGCCAGCAGCTCGACAGCGATAAACACTGAAGCTTTCTTT. Amino acid sequence: CASSSTAINTEAFF.

The rearrangement links TRBV6-1 to TRBJ2-2, with D possibly TRBD2 on 6 matching bases. V was trimmed by 8 bases and J by 2 bases, leaving 9 bases between them. CDR3 length equals 13 residues. The germline gives CDR1 MNHNS, CDR2 SASEGT. The CDR3 reads CASRTTNTGELFF. The DNA for the CDR3 is TGTGCCAGCCGGACTACCAACACCGGGGAGCTGTTTTTT.

The chain joins TRBV15 to TRBJ2-1, with D maybe TRBD2 (6 bases). This CDR3 is built from 17 residues. Trimming took off 0 bases at V and 0 bases at J, with 12 bases between the two ends. The germline CDR1 and CDR2 sequences are LNHNV and YYDKDF (reference sequence). CDR3 nucleotide sequence: TGTGCCACCAGCAGAGAGGGCGCGGGGAGCTCCTACAATGAGCAGTTCTTC. Protein sequence: CATSREGAGSSYNEQFF.

V gene TRBV30 combines with J gene TRBJ1-2; 10 nucleotides line up with TRBD1. Germline CDR1 and CDR2: GTSNPN and SVGIG (reference sequence). This CDR3 is 13 amino acids long. Unmatched junction bases numbered 3, after V lost 6 bases and J lost 2 bases. CDR3: CACPGQGNYGYTF. For the CDR3, the DNA is TGTGCCTGTCCGGGACAGGGGAACTATGGCTACACCTTC.

This clone was seen more than once but under ten times. The chain links TRBV13 to TRBJ1-2; 11 bases are a match to TRBD1. The CDR3 runs 15 residues. V shed 3 bases and J 4 bases; nucleotides not matched to a gene: 4. In germline, CDR1 is PRHDT, CDR2 FYEKMQ (reference sequence). For the CDR3, the DNA is TGTGCCAGCAGCTTGACCGGGACAGGGGGCTATGGCTACACCTTC. Residues: CASSLTGTGGYGYTF.

J is TRBJ2-3 and V is TRBV7-2, with 8 bases fitting TRBD2. V shed 8 bases, J shed 3 bases, and the junction held 10 bases outside the gene matches. This CDR3 has 15 residues. Germline CDR1 SGHTA, CDR2 FQGNSA. The CDR3 reads CASSGAGVMTDTQYF. The CDR3 DNA follows: TGTGCCAGCTCGGGAGCGGGGGTGATGACAGATACGCAGTATTTT.

The chain has TRBV7-8 and TRBJ2-7, with 8 bases that match TRBD2. Trimming cost V 5 bases and J 0 bases; bases outside gene matches: 18. Germline V CDR1 and CDR2: SGHVS, FQNEAQ. The CDR3 has 19 residues. CDR3 bases: TGTGCCAGCAGCCCACGTCGGCTCGCGGGGGGCAGGAGCTCCTACGAGCAGTACTTC. Encoded protein: CASSPRRLAGGRSSYEQYF.

The V call is TRBV5-8, the J call TRBJ2-7, with TRBD2 as a possible D gene (5 bases). The germline CDR1 and CDR2 sequences are SGHTS and YDEGEE. V gave up 0 bases and J gave up 3 bases, with 7 bases separating them. The CDR3 runs 13 residues. In DNA form, the CDR3 reads TGTGCCAGCAGCTTGGCCGGGGTCTACGAGCAGTACTTC. Its translation is CASSLAGVYEQYF.

This clone was recorded only once. The gene calls are TRBV7-9 and TRBJ1-1; D gene ambiguous. CDR3 size: 15 residues. Trimming cost V 5 bases and J 4 bases, with 17 bases left between them. Germline V lookup: CDR1 SEHNR, CDR2 FQNEAQ (reference sequence). CDR3 sequence reads: CASSARTDGTTEAFF. As DNA, the CDR3 is TGTGCCAGCAGCGCTAGGACGGACGGAACCACTGAAGCTTTCTTT.